This T cell receptor beta chain was identified during a study of PD-L1 blockade in urothelial cancer. Germline CDR1 SGHTA, CDR2 FQGNSA. The CDR3 is 16 amino acids. V dropped 5 bases and J dropped 0; count of bases not matched to a gene: 6. Only in-frame clones appear in the TCRdb table, and some are missing; sequencing was by immunoSEQ multiplex PCR. The top ten clones hold over 1.5% of a sample with tens of thousands of clones, roughly four fifths of them seen once. Indicated time point: pretreatment peripheral blood. The clonotype originates from a man between 65 and 85 years old with urothelial cancer. The rearrangement uses TRBV7-2 and TRBJ2-2; TRBD2 matches 7 bases. Sequenced material: PBMCs, taken around atezolizumab (anti-PD-L1) treatment. CDR3 in amino acids: CASSTSSGTNTGELFF. The DNA of the CDR3 is TGTGCCAGCAGCACCTCTAGCGGAACGAACACCGGGGAGCTGTTTTTT.